This entry features one TCR beta chain sequence. There are 14 residues in the CDR3. The trim removed 3 bases at V and 5 bases at J, leaving 5 bases unmatched. Germline V CDR1 and CDR2: SGHKS, YYEKEE (reference sequence). Generated by immunoSEQ multiplex PCR, the TCRdb table keeps only in-frame clones and is missing some. In the table there are over 15,000 clones, 82% of which are singletons. This sample is part of a study of PD-1 blockade in classical Hodgkin lymphoma. Each and every patient relapsed after autologous stem cell transplantation, and patients got differing brentuximab vedotin exposure. Classification of best responses gave complete response, partial response or progressive disease.

The V gene is TRBV5-5, the J gene TRBJ2-3; 8 bases are shared with TRBD1. The TCR comes from a human donor with classical Hodgkin lymphoma. The starting material was peripheral blood mononuclear cells (PBMCs), obtained before the second cycle of nivolumab. The CDR3 DNA reads as TGTGCCAGCAGCTATCGGACAGGGTTAGATACGCAGTATTTT. Translated: CASSYRTGLDTQYF. Full variable domain (remainder filled in from reference TRBV5-5 and TRBJ2-3): DAGVTQSPTHLIKTRGQQVTLRCSPISGHKSVSWYQQVLGQGPQFIFQYYEKEERGRGNFPDRFSARQFPNYSSELNVNALLLGDSALYLCASSYRTGLDTQYFGPGTRLTVL.